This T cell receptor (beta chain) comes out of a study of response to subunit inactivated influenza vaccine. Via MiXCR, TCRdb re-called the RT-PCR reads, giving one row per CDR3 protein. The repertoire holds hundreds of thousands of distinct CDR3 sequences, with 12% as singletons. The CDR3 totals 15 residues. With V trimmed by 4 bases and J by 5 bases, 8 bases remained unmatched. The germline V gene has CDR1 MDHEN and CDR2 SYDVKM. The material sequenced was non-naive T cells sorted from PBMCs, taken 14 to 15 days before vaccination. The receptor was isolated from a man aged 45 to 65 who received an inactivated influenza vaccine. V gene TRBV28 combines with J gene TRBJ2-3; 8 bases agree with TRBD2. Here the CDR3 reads CASSSPGTREDTQYF. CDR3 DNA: TGTGCCAGCAGTTCTCCCGGGACTAGGGAAGATACGCAGTATTTT.